These 2 T cell receptor beta chains were all obtained from the same sample, sequenced in a study of shared clonotypes between healthy human individuals. Clones were sequenced by immunoSEQ multiplex PCR, and TCRdb holds only the in-frame ones, with some missing. The sample has 1.5 million to 1.9 million clones, 95% to 99% seen once. Material for sequencing was naive CD4+ T cells sorted from blood. Documented subset: CD45RA+ positively selected. Every receptor here comes from a man in his thirties or forties in good health.

This sequence joins TRBV5-4 and TRBJ2-5, with D possibly being TRBD2 (5 bases). The germline V and J ends were trimmed by 3 bases and 6 bases, with 12 bases remaining between them. Per germline, CDR1 SGHNT and CDR2 YYREEE (reference sequence). CDR3 size: 13 residues. CDR3 DNA: TGTGCCAGCAGCTGGACTGGGTCTAAGACCCAGTACTTC. It codes for CASSWTGSKTQYF.

The chain joins TRBV10-3 to TRBJ1-4; TRBD1 might be the D (5 bases). This CDR3 comprises 19 residues. V shed 0 bases and J shed 0 bases, with 17 bases lying between them. CDR1 is ENHRY, CDR2 SYGVKD, per germline. Here the CDR3 reads CAISESRRGRTTTNEKLFF. DNA for the CDR3: TGTGCCATCAGTGAGTCGAGACGGGGCAGGACTACAACTAATGAAAAACTGTTTTTT.